Below are 21 T cell receptor beta chains sequenced from a single sample in a study of lymphopenia after photon versus proton radiotherapy. Here immunoSEQ multiplex PCR was the method, and the copy in TCRdb shows in-frame clones only, minus some. The data contain about 70,000 clones, around 87% of them singletons. Sequencing used peripheral blood, obtained from a patient treated with proton-based radiotherapy. The source is an elderly man with esophageal cancer.

The rearrangement links TRBV30 to TRBJ2-5; no reliable D call. The CDR3 runs 13 residues. CDR1 GTSNPN and CDR2 SVGIG come from the germline V gene (reference sequence). The V end lost 0 bases, the J end lost 2 bases, and 7 bases lay between the germline ends. CDR3 amino acids: CAWSVGLQETQYF. The DNA of the CDR3 is TGTGCCTGGAGTGTCGGCCTTCAAGAGACCCAGTACTTC. The full variable domain, rest sourced from reference TRBV30 and TRBJ2-5, is SQTIHQWPATLVQPVGSPLSLECTVEGTSNPNLYWYRQAAGRGLQLLFYSVGIGQISSEVPQNLSASRPQDRQFILSSKKLLLSDSGFYLCAWSVGLQETQYFGPGTRLLVL.

The CDR3 spells CSVTAAAGGRGYTF. CDR3 nucleotide sequence: TGCAGCGTTACAGCGGCGGCAGGGGGTCGTGGCTACACCTTC. The chain links TRBV29-1 to TRBJ1-2; 7 bases are a match to TRBD1. V shed 5 bases and J 7 bases; nucleotides not matched to a gene: 13. Germline assignment: CDR1 SQVTM and CDR2 ANQGSEA. There are 14 residues in the CDR3.

The chain combines TRBV27 with TRBJ1-4; tentative D call: TRBD1 (6 bases). V was shortened by 5 bases and J by 4 bases, with 14 bases between the two germline ends. The CDR3 has 15 amino acids. Germline V gene data show CDR1 as MNHEY and CDR2 as SMNVEV (reference sequence). This CDR3 reads CASSLYRERNEKLFF. The CDR3 bases are TGTGCCAGCAGTCTGTACAGGGAGCGTAATGAAAAACTGTTTTTT. Drawing the rest from reference TRBV27 and TRBJ1-4, the complete variable domain is EAQVTQNPRYLITVTGKKLTVTCSQNMNHEYMSWYRQDPGLGLRQIYYSMNVEVTDKGDVPEGYKVSRKEKRNFPLILESPSPNQTSLYFCASSLYRERNEKLFFGSGTQLSVL.

V gene TRBV7-8 combines with J gene TRBJ2-1; 7 nucleotides match TRBD2. The V gene end was trimmed by 1 base and the J gene end by 6 bases; junction bases not matched to a gene: 9. Germline values: CDR1 SGHVS, CDR2 FQNEAQ. The length of the CDR3 is 16 residues. In DNA, the CDR3 is TGTGCCAGCAGCTTAGAGGTGGGCTGGGGGGGCAATGAGCAGTTCTTC. It yields the protein CASSLEVGWGGNEQFF.

The chain employs TRBV6-5 and TRBJ2-7; D ambiguous. CDR3 length: 16 residues. V lost 2 bases, J lost 3 bases, and 17 bases lay in between. Germline V lookup: CDR1 MNHEY, CDR2 SVGAGI. The CDR3 spells CASSYTFATSNYEQYF. In DNA, the CDR3 is TGTGCCAGCAGTTACACTTTTGCCACCTCTAACTACGAGCAGTACTTC.

This clone was observed a few times. The genes are TRBV6-1 and TRBJ1-5; D unresolved. Trimming took 2 bases from V and 2 from J, leaving 16 bases between them. Germline assignment: CDR1 MNHNS and CDR2 SASEGT. The CDR3 loop spans 17 amino acids. The CDR3, as DNA: TGTGCCAGCAGTGAATTAGTAGTTTCGGGCGGCAATCAGCCCCAGCATTTT. Amino acids: CASSELVVSGGNQPQHF.

V is TRBV7-2 and J is TRBJ1-2, with 8 bases aligning to TRBD1. V gave up 5 bases and J gave up 4 bases; unmatched junction bases: 3. Germline V lookup: CDR1 SGHTA, CDR2 FQGNSA. The length of the CDR3 is 13 residues. CDR3 nucleotide sequence: TGTGCCAGCAGCAACGACAGGGGCTATGGCTACACCTTC. Its translation: CASSNDRGYGYTF.

This clone was observed a single time. The chain combines TRBV7-3 with TRBJ2-2; 7 positions match TRBD1. The CDR3 is made up of 14 amino acids. Trimming took 5 bases from V and 7 from J; bases not matched to a gene: 7. Germline V gene sequence: CDR1 SGHTA, CDR2 FQGTGA. The CDR3 nucleotides read TGTGCCAGCAGCCTCGACAGGGCGAGCGGGGAGCTGTTTTTT. The encoded protein is CASSLDRASGELFF.

The V and J genes are TRBV6-5 and TRBJ1-1; perhaps TRBD1 as D (6 bases). Germline V CDR1 and CDR2: MNHEY, SVGAGI. V lost 10 bases to trimming and J lost 5 bases, with 14 bases between them. The CDR3 consists of 12 residues. DNA of the CDR3: TGTGCCACCCTGACAGGCGGAACTGAAGCTTTCTTT. It is translated as CATLTGGTEAFF.

The chain has TRBV9 and TRBJ2-1; D may correspond to TRBD1 or TRBD2 (5 bases each). This CDR3 spans 15 amino acids. V lost 0 bases and J 6 bases, leaving 13 bases between the germline ends. From germline, CDR1 is SGDLS and CDR2 YYNGEE. The chain's CDR3 is CASSVGIVGGNEQFF. The CDR3 coding sequence is TGTGCCAGCAGCGTAGGTATTGTTGGGGGCAATGAGCAGTTCTTC.

The chain carries TRBV11-3 and TRBJ2-2, with D unclear. There are 14 residues in the CDR3. Germline CDR1 is SGHNT and CDR2 is YENEEA. Trimming shortened V by 3 bases and J by 0 bases, and 5 bases separated the two germline ends. The CDR3 region has the DNA TGTGCCAGCAGCTTGTTGTCGAACACCGGGGAGCTGTTTTTT. It codes for CASSLLSNTGELFF.

This clone is deemed medium-sized (0.01 to 0.1%). The genes are TRBV9 and TRBJ1-6, with unresolved D. CDR3 length: 17 residues. Per germline, CDR1 SGDLS and CDR2 YYNGEE. V lost 0 bases and J 0 bases, leaving 10 bases between the germline ends. CDR3 bases: TGTGCCAGCAGCGTAGCCGGGCAGAGCTCCTATAATTCACCCCTCCACTTT. Its protein is CASSVAGQSSYNSPLHF.

J is TRBJ1-2 and V is TRBV6-5, with D unclear. The CDR3 has 14 amino acids. The germline V and J ends were trimmed by 2 bases and 0 bases, with 7 bases remaining between them. Germline CDR1 is MNHEY and CDR2 is SVGAGI. The CDR3 loop reads CASSYHGPNYGYTF. DNA for the CDR3: TGTGCCAGCAGTTACCACGGCCCTAACTATGGCTACACCTTC.

This clone was seen once. The chain combines TRBV5-1 with TRBJ2-3; 9 nucleotides line up with TRBD1. With 6 bases clipped from V and 6 bases from J, the junction kept 14 bases outside the gene matches. The CDR3 runs to 16 residues. Germline values: CDR1 SGHRS, CDR2 YFSETQ. CDR3: CASIRGGDRGFDTQYF. CDR3 nucleotide sequence: TGCGCCAGCATCCGGGGCGGCGACAGGGGGTTCGATACGCAGTATTTT.

The genes are TRBV4-3 and TRBJ1-3; 10 nucleotides line up with TRBD1. The junction had 2 bases not matched to a gene; V was cut back by 0 bases and J by 0 bases. The CDR3 covers 17 residues. Germline V gene sequence: CDR1 LGHNA, CDR2 YSLEER. In DNA, the CDR3 is TGCGCCAGCAGCCAAGAGGGACAGGGGAACTCTGGAAACACCATATATTTT. It specifies CASSQEGQGNSGNTIYF.

The chain recombines TRBV12-5 with TRBJ2-1; weak D call: TRBD1 (5 bases). This CDR3 comprises 13 residues. V was pared by 6 bases and J by 8 bases, with 14 bases between. CDR1 and CDR2 (germline): LGHNT, FRNRAP. As DNA, the CDR3 is TGTGCTAGTGGCCCCTCAGGGTCGGATGAGCAGTTCTTC. Amino acid sequence: CASGPSGSDEQFF.

The chain couples TRBV18 to TRBJ2-3; 9 bases agree with TRBD1. Germline lookup yields CDR1 KGHSH and CDR2 LQKENI. This CDR3 contains 16 residues. The junction had 6 bases not matched to a gene; V was cut back by 1 base and J by 4 bases. CDR3 amino acids: CASSPLDRGTPDTQYF. DNA for the CDR3: TGTGCCAGCTCACCACTGGACAGGGGTACTCCAGATACGCAGTATTTT. Full variable domain (missing parts from reference TRBV18 and TRBJ2-3): NAGVMQNPRHLVRRRGQEARLRCSPMKGHSHVYWYRQLPEEGLKFMVYLQKENIIDESGMPKERFSAEFPKEGPSILRIQQVVRGDSAAYFCASSPLDRGTPDTQYFGPGTRLTVL.

The CDR3 here is CARDIGETQYF. The CDR3 DNA follows: TGTGCCCGGGACATTGGGGAGACCCAGTACTTC. This rearrangement joins TRBV30 to TRBJ2-5; tentatively, D is TRBD1 (6 bases). The CDR3 length is 11 residues. Per germline, CDR1 GTSNPN and CDR2 SVGIG (reference sequence). V was pared by 8 bases and J by 5 bases, with 12 bases between.

This rearrangement joins TRBV11-2 to TRBJ1-6; D unclear. CDR1 SGHAT and CDR2 FQNNGV come from the germline V gene. The germline V and J ends were trimmed by 5 bases and 8 bases, with 7 bases remaining between them. The CDR3 is 12 residues long. This CDR3 reads CASSGLYSPLHF. The CDR3 region has the DNA TGTGCCAGCAGCGGGCTGTATTCACCCCTCCACTTT.

CDR3 bases: TGTGCCAGCAGTCGACGTACAGGGGGCCTTCGGGAGACCCAGTACTTC. Its protein product is CASSRRTGGLRETQYF. The chain recombines TRBV13 with TRBJ2-5; 9 nucleotides line up with TRBD1. Germline CDR1 is PRHDT and CDR2 is FYEKMQ (reference sequence). Trimming cost V 6 bases and J 5 bases; bases outside gene matches: 13. The CDR3 totals 16 residues.

V usage is TRBV5-4 and J usage is TRBJ1-2; the match to TRBD1 covers 7 bases. V dropped 5 bases and J dropped 5; count of bases not matched to a gene: 6. The germline gives CDR1 SGHNT, CDR2 YYREEE (reference sequence). CDR3 size: 13 residues. This chain's CDR3 is CASSIDREYGYTF. Written as DNA, the CDR3 is TGTGCCAGCAGTATCGACAGGGAGTATGGCTACACCTTC.